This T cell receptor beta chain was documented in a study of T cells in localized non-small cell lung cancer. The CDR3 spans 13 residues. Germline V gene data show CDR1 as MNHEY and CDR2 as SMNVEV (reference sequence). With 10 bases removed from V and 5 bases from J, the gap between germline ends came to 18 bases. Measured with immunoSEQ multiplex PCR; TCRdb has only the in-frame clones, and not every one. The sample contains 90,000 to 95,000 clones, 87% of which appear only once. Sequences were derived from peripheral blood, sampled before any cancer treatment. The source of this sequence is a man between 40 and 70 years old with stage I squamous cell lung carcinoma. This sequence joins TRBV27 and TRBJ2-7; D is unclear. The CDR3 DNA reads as TGTGCCACCCGCCGGGTCTTTCCCCACGAGCAGTACTTC. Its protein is CATRRVFPHEQYF.